Below, 2 T cell receptor beta chains from the same sample are listed, as sequenced in a study of a mutant IDH1 vaccine in newly diagnosed glioma. Their target antigens are unknown. Data came from immunoSEQ multiplex PCR; TCRdb stores just in-frame clones and leaves some out. Among around 50,000 clones listed, 65% to 85% were seen once. Time point: week 47, end of study. Mutant IDH1 20-mer peptide, at 300 ug, made up each vaccine dose, with topical imiquimod. The source material was PBMCs, sampled from a glioma patient whose treatment included an IDH1 peptide vaccine. These receptors were collected from a woman aged 25 to 39 with glioma. Some clones in this sample may be carry-over from other donors' samples.

This clone has only one observation. The chain employs TRBV7-9 and TRBJ1-4; possible D gene TRBD1, 5 bases. The V gene lost 1 base and the J gene lost 0 bases, with 15 bases spanning the gap. The germline V gene has CDR1 SEHNR and CDR2 FQNEAQ (reference sequence). The CDR3 is 18 amino acids. DNA for the CDR3: TGTGCCAGCAGCTTAGTGGCAGGGTCCAGTTCAACTAATGAAAAACTGTTTTTT. Protein: CASSLVAGSSSTNEKLFF.

The chain combines TRBV6-5 with TRBJ1-1, with D perhaps matching TRBD1 (5 bases). The CDR3 contains 14 residues. With 0 bases removed from V and 5 bases from J, the gap between germline ends came to 10 bases. CDR1 MNHEY and CDR2 SVGAGI come from the germline V gene. CDR3 protein: CASSYSDGGTEAFF. DNA of the CDR3: TGTGCCAGCAGTTACTCTGACGGGGGGACTGAAGCTTTCTTT.